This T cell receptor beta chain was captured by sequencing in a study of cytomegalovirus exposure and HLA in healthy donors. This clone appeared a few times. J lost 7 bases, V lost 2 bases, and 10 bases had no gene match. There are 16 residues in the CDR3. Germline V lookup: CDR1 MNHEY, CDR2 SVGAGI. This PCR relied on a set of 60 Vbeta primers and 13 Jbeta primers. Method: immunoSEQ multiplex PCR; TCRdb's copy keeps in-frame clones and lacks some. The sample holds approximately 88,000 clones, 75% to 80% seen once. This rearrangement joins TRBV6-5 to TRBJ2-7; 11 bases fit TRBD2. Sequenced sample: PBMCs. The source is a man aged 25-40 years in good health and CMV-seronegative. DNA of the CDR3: TGTGCCAGCAGTTACGACCTAGCGGGAGGTCGGCGGGAGCAGTACTTC. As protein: CASSYDLAGGRREQYF.